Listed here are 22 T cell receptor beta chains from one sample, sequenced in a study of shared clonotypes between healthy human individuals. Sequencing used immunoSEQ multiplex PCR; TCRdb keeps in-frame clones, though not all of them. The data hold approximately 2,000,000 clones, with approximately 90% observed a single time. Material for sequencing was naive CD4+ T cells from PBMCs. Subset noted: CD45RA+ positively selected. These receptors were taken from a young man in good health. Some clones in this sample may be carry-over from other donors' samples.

DNA of the CDR3: TGTGCCTGGAACCTGGGCTGGAGCACTGAAGCTTTCTTT. Its translation is CAWNLGWSTEAFF. The chain couples TRBV30 to TRBJ1-1; D remains unclear. Between the trimmed V and J ends, which lost 4 bases and 4 bases, there was a span of 13 bases. In germline, CDR1 is GTSNPN, CDR2 SVGIG (reference sequence). The CDR3 extends over 13 amino acids.

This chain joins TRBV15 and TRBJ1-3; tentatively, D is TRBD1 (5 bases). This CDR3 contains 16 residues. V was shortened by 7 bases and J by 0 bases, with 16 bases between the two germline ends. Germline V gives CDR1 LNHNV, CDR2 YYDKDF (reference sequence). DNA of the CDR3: TGTGCCACCAACCGGGACCTTGCCTCCTCTGGAAACACCATATATTTT. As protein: CATNRDLASSGNTIYF.

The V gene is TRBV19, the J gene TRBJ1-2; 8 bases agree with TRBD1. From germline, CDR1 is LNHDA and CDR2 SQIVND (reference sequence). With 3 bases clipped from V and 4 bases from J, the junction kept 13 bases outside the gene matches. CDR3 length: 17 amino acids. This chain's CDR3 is CASSIGAGTGRIYGYTF. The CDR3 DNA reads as TGTGCCAGTAGTATCGGCGCCGGGACAGGAAGAATCTATGGCTACACCTTC.

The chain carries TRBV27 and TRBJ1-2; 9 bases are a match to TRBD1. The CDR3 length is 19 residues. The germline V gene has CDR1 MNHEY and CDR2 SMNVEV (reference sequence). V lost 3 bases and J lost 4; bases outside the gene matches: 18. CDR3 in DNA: TGTGCCAGCAGTTTGTCCCCGTCCCTCTTACAGGGGGCGCCCTATGGCTACACCTTC. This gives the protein CASSLSPSLLQGAPYGYTF.

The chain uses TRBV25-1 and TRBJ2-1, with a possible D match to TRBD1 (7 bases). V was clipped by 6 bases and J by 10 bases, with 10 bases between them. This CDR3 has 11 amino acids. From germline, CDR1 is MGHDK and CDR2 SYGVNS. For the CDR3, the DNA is TGTGCCAGCAGCCAGGGGGGAGAGCAGTTCTTC. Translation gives CASSQGGEQFF.

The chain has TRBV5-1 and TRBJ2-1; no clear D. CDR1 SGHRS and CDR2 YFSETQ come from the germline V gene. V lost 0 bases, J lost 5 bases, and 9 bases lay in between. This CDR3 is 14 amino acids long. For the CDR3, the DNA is TGCGCCAGCAGCTTGGAGAGGATGGACAATGAGCAGTTCTTC. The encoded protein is CASSLERMDNEQFF.

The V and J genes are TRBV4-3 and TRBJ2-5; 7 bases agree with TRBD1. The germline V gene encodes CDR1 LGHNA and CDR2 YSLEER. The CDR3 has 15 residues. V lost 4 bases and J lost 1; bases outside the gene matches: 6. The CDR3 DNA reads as TGCGCCAGCAGCCCCTTCCGGGACAGCCAAGAGACCCAGTACTTC. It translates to CASSPFRDSQETQYF.

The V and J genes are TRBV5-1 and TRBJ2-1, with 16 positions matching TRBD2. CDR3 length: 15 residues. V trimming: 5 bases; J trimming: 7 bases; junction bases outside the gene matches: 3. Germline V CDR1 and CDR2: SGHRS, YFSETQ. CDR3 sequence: CASRGLAGGPNEQFF. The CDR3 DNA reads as TGCGCCAGCAGGGGACTAGCGGGAGGGCCGAATGAGCAGTTCTTC.

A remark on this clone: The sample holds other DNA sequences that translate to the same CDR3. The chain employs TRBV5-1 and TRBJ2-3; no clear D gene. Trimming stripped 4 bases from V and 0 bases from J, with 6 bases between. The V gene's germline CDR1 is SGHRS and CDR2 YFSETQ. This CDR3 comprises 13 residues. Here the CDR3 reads CASSRGSTDTQYF. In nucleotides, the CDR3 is TGCGCCAGCAGCAGAGGAAGCACAGATACGCAGTATTTT. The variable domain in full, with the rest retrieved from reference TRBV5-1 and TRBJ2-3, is KAGVTQTPRYLIKTRGQQVTLSCSPISGHRSVSWYQQTPGQGLQFLFEYFSETQRNKGNFPGRFSGRQFSNSRSEMNVSTLELGDSALYLCASSRGSTDTQYFGPGTRLTVL.

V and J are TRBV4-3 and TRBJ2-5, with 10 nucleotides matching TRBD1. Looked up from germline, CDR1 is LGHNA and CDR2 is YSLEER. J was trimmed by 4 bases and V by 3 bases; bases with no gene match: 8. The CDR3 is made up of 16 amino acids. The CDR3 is CASSQGQGLAIETQYF. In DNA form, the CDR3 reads TGCGCCAGCAGCCAGGGACAGGGGCTCGCGATAGAGACCCAGTACTTC.

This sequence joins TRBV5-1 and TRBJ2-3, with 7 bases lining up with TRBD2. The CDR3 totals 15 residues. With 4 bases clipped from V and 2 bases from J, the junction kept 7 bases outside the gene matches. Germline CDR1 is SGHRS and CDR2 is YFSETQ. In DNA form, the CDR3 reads TGCGCCAGCAGCCCGACCGGGAGGTTCACAGATACGCAGTATTTT. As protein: CASSPTGRFTDTQYF.

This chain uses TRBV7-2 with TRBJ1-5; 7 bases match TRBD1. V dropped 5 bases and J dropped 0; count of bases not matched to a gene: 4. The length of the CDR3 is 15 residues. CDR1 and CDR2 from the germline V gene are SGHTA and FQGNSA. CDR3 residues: CASSQGVHSNQPQHF. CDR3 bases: TGTGCCAGCAGCCAGGGGGTTCATAGCAATCAGCCCCAGCATTTT.

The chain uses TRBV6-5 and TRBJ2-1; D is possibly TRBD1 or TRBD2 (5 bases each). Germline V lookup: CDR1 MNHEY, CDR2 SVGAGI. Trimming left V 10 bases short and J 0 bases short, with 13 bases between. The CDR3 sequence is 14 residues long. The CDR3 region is CATGQALSYNEQFF. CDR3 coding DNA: TGTGCCACGGGGCAGGCACTCTCCTACAATGAGCAGTTCTTC.

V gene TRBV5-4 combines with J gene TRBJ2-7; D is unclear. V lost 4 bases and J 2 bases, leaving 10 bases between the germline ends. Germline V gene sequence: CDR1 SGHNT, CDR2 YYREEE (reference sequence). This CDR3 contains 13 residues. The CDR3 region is CASSRAGTYEQYF. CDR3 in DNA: TGTGCCAGCAGCAGGGCAGGAACCTACGAGCAGTACTTC.

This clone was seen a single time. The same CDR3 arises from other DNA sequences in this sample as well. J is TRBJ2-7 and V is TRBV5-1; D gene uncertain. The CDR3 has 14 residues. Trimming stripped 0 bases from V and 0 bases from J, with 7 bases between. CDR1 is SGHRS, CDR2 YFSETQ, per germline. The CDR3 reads CASSLGGDSYEQYF. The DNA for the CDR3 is TGCGCCAGCAGCTTGGGTGGGGACTCCTACGAGCAGTACTTC.

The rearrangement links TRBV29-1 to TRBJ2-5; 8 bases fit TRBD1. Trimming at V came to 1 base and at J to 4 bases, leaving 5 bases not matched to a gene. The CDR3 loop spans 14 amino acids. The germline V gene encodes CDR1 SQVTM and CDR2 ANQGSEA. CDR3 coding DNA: TGCAGCGTTGAAGTAGTGACAGGGGCAGAGACCCAGTACTTC. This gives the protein CSVEVVTGAETQYF. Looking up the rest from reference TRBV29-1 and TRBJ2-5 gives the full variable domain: SAVISQKPSRDICQRGTSLTIQCQVDSQVTMMFWYRQQPGQSLTLIATANQGSEATYESGFVIDKFPISRPNLTFSTLTVSNMSPEDSSIYLCSVEVVTGAETQYFGPGTRLLVL.

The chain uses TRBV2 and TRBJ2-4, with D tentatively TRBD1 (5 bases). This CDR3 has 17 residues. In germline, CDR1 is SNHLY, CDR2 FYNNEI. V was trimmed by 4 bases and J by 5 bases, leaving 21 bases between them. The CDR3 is CASSVSFGQAGQNIQYF. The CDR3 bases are TGTGCCAGCAGTGTTTCGTTCGGCCAGGCAGGGCAAAACATTCAGTACTTC.

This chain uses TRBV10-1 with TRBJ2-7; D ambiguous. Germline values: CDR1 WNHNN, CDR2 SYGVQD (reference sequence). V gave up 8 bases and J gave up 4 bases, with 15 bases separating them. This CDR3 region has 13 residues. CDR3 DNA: TGCGCCAGCGGGGTTAAAGCGATGTACGAGCAGTACTTC. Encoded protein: CASGVKAMYEQYF.

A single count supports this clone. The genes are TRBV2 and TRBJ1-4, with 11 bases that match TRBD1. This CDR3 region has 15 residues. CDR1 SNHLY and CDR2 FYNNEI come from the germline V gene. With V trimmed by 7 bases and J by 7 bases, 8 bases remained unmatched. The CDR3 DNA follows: TGTGCCAGCAAACTCCCGGGACAGGGGGTTGAAAAACTGTTTTTT. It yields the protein CASKLPGQGVEKLFF. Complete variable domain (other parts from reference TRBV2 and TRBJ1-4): EPEVTQTPSHQVTQMGQEVILRCVPISNHLYFYWYRQILGQKVEFLVSFYNNEISEKSEIFDDQFSVERPDGSNFTLKIRSTKLEDSAMYFCASKLPGQGVEKLFFGSGTQLSVL.

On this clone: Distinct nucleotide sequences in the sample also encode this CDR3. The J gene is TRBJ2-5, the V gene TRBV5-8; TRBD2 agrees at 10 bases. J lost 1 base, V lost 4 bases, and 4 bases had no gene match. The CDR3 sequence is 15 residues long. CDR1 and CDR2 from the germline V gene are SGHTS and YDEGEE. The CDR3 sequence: CASSRRTSGQETQYF. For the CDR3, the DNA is TGTGCCAGCAGCCGAAGGACTAGCGGCCAAGAGACCCAGTACTTC.

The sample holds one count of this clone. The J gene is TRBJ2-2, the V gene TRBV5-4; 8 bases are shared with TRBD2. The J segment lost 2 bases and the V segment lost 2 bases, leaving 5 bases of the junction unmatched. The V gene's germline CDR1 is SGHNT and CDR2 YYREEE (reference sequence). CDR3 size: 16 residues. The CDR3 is CASSLVAGLNTGELFF. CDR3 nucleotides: TGTGCCAGCAGCTTAGTAGCGGGGCTTAACACCGGGGAGCTGTTTTTT.

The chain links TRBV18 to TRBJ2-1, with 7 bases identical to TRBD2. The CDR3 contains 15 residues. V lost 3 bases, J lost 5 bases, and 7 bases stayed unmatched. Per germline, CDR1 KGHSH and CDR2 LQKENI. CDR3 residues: CASSPIAGSDNEQFF. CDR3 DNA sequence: TGTGCCAGCTCACCGATAGCGGGTTCAGACAATGAGCAGTTCTTC.